This T cell receptor (beta chain) was captured in a study of CD8+CD57+ T cells in acquired aplastic anemia. Whoever was chosen for sequencing had shown CD8+CD57+ cell expansion by flow cytometry. Study results and caveats: Between patients and controls, twenty-nine CD8+ CDR3 sequences were found in common.

Regarding this clonotype: Its target is not known.

Genomic DNA, serving as template, underwent TCR beta VDJ and CDR3 profiling. TCRdb re-derived calls from the reads in MiXCR, one entry per CDR3 protein. This sample has nearly 60,000 distinct CDR3 sequences, with 57% found just once. Per the germline V gene, CDR1 is SQVTM and CDR2 is ANQGSEA. Trimming took 4 bases from V and 3 from J, leaving 16 bases between them. The CDR3 has 15 residues. The specimen was sorted CD4+, CD8+, or CD8+CD57+ T cells (not recorded which) from PBMCs. The TCR sequence derives from a human donor with aplastic anemia. V is TRBV29-1 and J is TRBJ2-1; no clear D gene. CDR3 nucleotide sequence: TGCAGCGTTGCCCCCCCCAGGTCGAGCTACAATGAGCAGTTCTTC. Translation: CSVAPPRSSYNEQFF.